This T cell receptor beta chain appears in the sequencing data of a study of blood T cell repertoires in COVID-19. As for the study in general: PBMCs, B-cell-depleted T cells, or T cells were the source of the cDNA or gDNA that made up the material.

In the study's own analysis: Using reference gene primer amplification, nucleated cell counts were estimated. Repertoires were generated with immunoSEQ multiplex PCR, while TCRdb's copy carries only in-frame clones and drops some. V and J calls and clone size are as listed in that table; D and trimming were resolved from the DNA. Among approximately 250,000 clones listed, roughly 88% were seen once. V was shortened by 2 bases and J by 2 bases, with 7 bases between the two germline ends. This CDR3 has 13 amino acids. CDR1 and CDR2 (germline): SGHDT, YYEEEE. As concerns this clone: Only one base separates this from a far larger clonotype, so it likely reflects a read error.

The study drew participants aged about 18 to 95 years from approximately 25 US areas. The sequencing input was PBMCs or T cells enriched from blood (not recorded which). This sequence was found in a middle-aged woman with acute COVID-19. The chain is built from TRBV5-6 and TRBJ1-2; possible D gene TRBD1, 6 bases. The DNA for the CDR3 is TGTGCCAGCAGCTTAGACAGGAACTATGGCTACACCTTC. Translated, it gives CASSLDRNYGYTF.